This T cell receptor beta chain was sequenced during a study of blood T cell repertoires in COVID-19. Some clones are missing from TCRdb's copy, which holds only in-frame ones; the method was immunoSEQ multiplex PCR. The sample consists of 250,000 to 350,000 clones, approximately 90% of them appearing once. J was trimmed by 5 bases and V by 6 bases; bases with no gene match: 2. CDR3 length equals 13 residues. Per the germline V gene, CDR1 is SEHNR and CDR2 is FQNEAQ (reference sequence). The sequence derives from a woman aged 60 to 75 in a cohort exposed to, infected with or recovered from COVID-19 (not recorded which). The sample taken for sequencing was PBMCs or T cells enriched from blood (not recorded which). The chain employs TRBV7-9 and TRBJ2-5; 11 nucleotides match TRBD2. The chain's CDR3 is CASSRLAGETQYF. For the CDR3, the DNA is TGTGCCAGCAGTCGACTAGCGGGGGAGACCCAGTACTTC.